This TCR beta chain was recorded in a study of T cell responses to AZD1222 COVID-19 vaccine. Study results and limitations: Two doses of AZD1222 preceded a rise in Spike-specific TCR breadth and depth. As reported, nearly half of all spike-specific TCRs target variant regions that are unmutated. Repertoire sampling occurred only after the peak T cell response. Across the whole spike, CD4 TCRs peaked at regions 160-218 and 743-854.

With respect to this clone: Its antigen is not identified.

Trimming stripped 2 bases from V and 6 bases from J, with 5 bases between. This CDR3 spans 13 amino acids. Germline V CDR1 and CDR2: KGHSH, LQKENI. Assay used: immunoSEQ multiplex PCR; TCRdb lists only in-frame clones, some missing. In the table there are 150,000 or so clones, roughly nine tenths of which are singletons. This TCR derives from an adult in good health. The V call is TRBV18, the J call TRBJ1-6; no reliable D call. The starting material was peripheral blood, obtained on day 0 of MenACWY control vaccination. Here the CDR3 DNA reads TGTGCCAGCTCACCAGAATTTAATTCACCCCTCCACTTT. Protein sequence: CASSPEFNSPLHF.